Below are 9 T cell receptor beta chains sequenced from a single sample in a study of T cell responses to AZD1222 COVID-19 vaccine. Here immunoSEQ multiplex PCR was the method, and the copy in TCRdb shows in-frame clones only, minus some. The sample lists more than 140,000 clones, more than 75% occurring once. Sequencing was performed on peripheral blood, taken on day 0 of AZD1222 vaccination. The receptors shown here come from an adult in good health.

The rearrangement joins TRBV4-1 to TRBJ1-1; D gene unclear. This CDR3 contains 15 residues. The germline gives CDR1 MGHRA, CDR2 YSYEKL. V lost 1 base, J lost 0 bases, and 9 bases lay in between. CDR3 in amino acids: CASSQVPRMNTEAFF. Written as DNA, the CDR3 is TGCGCCAGCAGCCAAGTCCCCCGGATGAACACTGAAGCTTTCTTT.

This clone was detected only once. The chain recombines TRBV6-5 with TRBJ2-7; D gene unclear. Germline V gene sequence: CDR1 MNHEY, CDR2 SVGAGI. This CDR3 is 15 amino acids long. The V end lost 0 bases, the J end lost 2 bases, and 11 bases lay between the germline ends. This chain's CDR3 is CASSYSRSSPYEQYF. The DNA of the CDR3 is TGTGCCAGCAGTTACTCGCGAAGCAGCCCCTACGAGCAGTACTTC.

The CDR3 protein is CSASRRGGRHPYEQYF. The CDR3 region has the DNA TGCAGTGCTAGTAGGCGGGGCGGGAGGCACCCCTACGAGCAGTACTTC. The V gene is TRBV20-1, the J gene TRBJ2-7; 8 bases are shared with TRBD2. V was clipped by 3 bases and J by 2 bases; unmatched bases: 12. From germline, CDR1 is DFQATT and CDR2 SNEGSKA (reference sequence). The CDR3 has 16 amino acids.

The V and J genes are TRBV7-9 and TRBJ2-7; the D gene is possibly TRBD2 (6 bases). Germline loops: CDR1 SEHNR, CDR2 FQNEAQ (reference sequence). Deletions cut 5 bases from V and 0 bases from J, with 17 bases between. The length of the CDR3 is 16 residues. CDR3 sequence: CASSPKSGPSSYEQYF. CDR3 DNA: TGTGCCAGCAGCCCGAAGAGCGGGCCCAGCTCCTACGAGCAGTACTTC.

This chain joins TRBV5-1 and TRBJ1-5; D may be TRBD1 (5 bases). V lost 4 bases to trimming and J lost 5 bases, with 10 bases between them. The V gene's germline CDR1 is SGHRS and CDR2 YFSETQ. The length of the CDR3 is 13 residues. In DNA form, the CDR3 reads TGCGCCAGCAGCCCCGGGACCGATCAGCCCCAGCATTTT. Its protein product is CASSPGTDQPQHF.

The chain recombines TRBV6-1 with TRBJ1-4; the match to TRBD1 covers 7 bases. The CDR3 extends over 17 amino acids. V shed 4 bases, J shed 10 bases, and the junction held 18 bases outside the gene matches. Germline V CDR1 and CDR2: MNHNS, SASEGT. This chain's CDR3 is CASSAGGGWLQVGKLFF. CDR3 DNA sequence: TGTGCCAGCAGTGCAGGGGGGGGATGGCTACAAGTGGGAAAACTGTTTTTT.

The chain combines TRBV7-9 with TRBJ2-7; D possibly corresponds to TRBD1 (6 bases). From germline, CDR1 is SEHNR and CDR2 FQNEAQ (reference sequence). CDR3 length: 17 amino acids. V was pared by 3 bases and J by 7 bases, with 25 bases between. The CDR3 DNA follows: TGTGCCAGCAGCTTCACCCCAGATGGACAGAGCAACCGAGAGCAGTACTTC. Residues: CASSFTPDGQSNREQYF.

The chain employs TRBV25-1 and TRBJ2-3; D is ambiguous. CDR1 MGHDK and CDR2 SYGVNS come from the germline V gene. V was pared by 6 bases and J by 0 bases, with 4 bases between. The CDR3 is 12 amino acids. In nucleotides, the CDR3 is TGTGCCAGCAGGAGCAGCACAGATACGCAGTATTTT. Its protein product is CASRSSTDTQYF.

The rearrangement joins TRBV3-1 (or the pseudogene TRBV3-2) to TRBJ1-1; D may be TRBD1 (5 bases). V was cut by 9 bases and J by 0 bases, with 8 bases left in between. From germline, CDR1 is LGHDT and CDR2 YNNKEL (reference sequence). This CDR3 is built from 12 residues. This chain's CDR3 is CASKTVNTEAFF. In DNA, the CDR3 is TGTGCCAGTAAGACAGTGAACACTGAAGCTTTCTTT.